This T cell receptor (beta chain) stems from a study of blood T cell repertoires in COVID-19. Study-wide context: Acute and convalescent COVID-19 specimens originated in the United States, Italy and Spain.

The protocol was immunoSEQ multiplex PCR, while the TCRdb copy is restricted to in-frame clones and leaves out a portion. Of around 240,000 clones in the sample, around 93% are singletons; the top ten hold 1.2%. Everyone who took part was roughly 18 to 89 years old, and they came from over 20 US areas. V dropped 6 bases and J dropped 0 bases, with 15 bases sitting between them. CDR1 and CDR2 (germline): MNHEY, SVGAGI. The CDR3 sequence is 15 residues long. The clonotype originates from a human donor in a cohort exposed to, infected with or recovered from COVID-19 (not recorded which). The donor label of this sample is uncertain. V usage is TRBV6-5 and J usage is TRBJ2-7, with unresolved D. Material: PBMCs or T cells enriched from blood (not recorded which). The CDR3 sequence: CASRARPLNSYEQYF. The CDR3, as DNA: TGTGCCAGCAGAGCGCGACCCCTGAACTCCTACGAGCAGTACTTC.